This T cell receptor (beta chain) was sequenced during a study of cytomegalovirus exposure and HLA in healthy donors. For the study at large: Among about 179 million T cells, an earlier analysis found around 100 million unique TCR beta sequences.

With 60 Vbeta and 13 Jbeta primers, the PCR was carried out. Only in-frame clones appear in the TCRdb table, and some are missing; sequencing was by immunoSEQ multiplex PCR. The sample lists 100,000 to 140,000 clones; approximately 79% were seen once. The CDR3 is 16 residues long. Trimming stripped 0 bases from V and 2 bases from J, with 11 bases between. Germline CDR1 is SNHLY and CDR2 is FYNNEI. The clonotype was recovered from a woman in her thirties or forties in good health and CMV-seropositive. Specimen: PBMCs. The rearrangement uses TRBV2 and TRBJ1-5; tentative D call: TRBD1 (5 bases). DNA of the CDR3: TGTGCCAGCAGTGAAGCGCGGGGCCTCGGCAATCAGCCCCAGCATTTT. The encoded protein is CASSEARGLGNQPQHF.